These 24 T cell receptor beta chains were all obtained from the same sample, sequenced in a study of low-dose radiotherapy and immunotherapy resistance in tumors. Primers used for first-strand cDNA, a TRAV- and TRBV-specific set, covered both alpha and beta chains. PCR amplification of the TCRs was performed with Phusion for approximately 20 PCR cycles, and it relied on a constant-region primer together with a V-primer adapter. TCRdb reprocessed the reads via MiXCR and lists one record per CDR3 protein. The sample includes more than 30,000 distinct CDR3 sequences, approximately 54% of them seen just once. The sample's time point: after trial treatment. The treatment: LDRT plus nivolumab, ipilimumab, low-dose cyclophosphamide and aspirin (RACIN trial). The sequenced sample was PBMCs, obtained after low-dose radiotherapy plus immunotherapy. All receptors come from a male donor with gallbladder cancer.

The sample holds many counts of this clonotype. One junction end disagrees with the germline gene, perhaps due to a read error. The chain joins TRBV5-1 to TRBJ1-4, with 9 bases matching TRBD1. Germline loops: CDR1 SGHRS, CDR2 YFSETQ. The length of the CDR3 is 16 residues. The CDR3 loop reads CASSLQPGQGNEKLFF. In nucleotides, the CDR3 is TGTGCCAGCAGCTTACAACCGGGACAGGGTAATGAAAAACTGTTTTTT.

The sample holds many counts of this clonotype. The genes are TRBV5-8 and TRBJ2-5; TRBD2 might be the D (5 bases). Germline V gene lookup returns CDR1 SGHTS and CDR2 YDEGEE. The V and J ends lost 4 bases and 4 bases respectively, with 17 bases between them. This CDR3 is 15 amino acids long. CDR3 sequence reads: CASSLGRESGETQYF. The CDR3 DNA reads TGTGCCAGCAGCCTAGGACGGGAATCGGGAGAGACCCAGTACTTC. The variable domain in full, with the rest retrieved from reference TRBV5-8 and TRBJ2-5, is EAGVTQSPTHLIKTRGQQATLRCSPISGHTSVYWYQQALGLGLQFLLWYDEGEERNRGNFPPRFSGRQFPNYSSELNVNALELEDSALYLCASSLGRESGETQYFGPGTRLLVL.

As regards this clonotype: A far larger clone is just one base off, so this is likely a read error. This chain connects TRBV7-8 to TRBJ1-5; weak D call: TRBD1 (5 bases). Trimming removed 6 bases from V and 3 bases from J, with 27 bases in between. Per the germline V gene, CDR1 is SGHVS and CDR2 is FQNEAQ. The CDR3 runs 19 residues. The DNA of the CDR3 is TGTGCCAGCAGTGAAGCTGGCGACAGCCGGGGGGTGTCCAATCAGCCCCAGCATTTT. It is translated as CASSEAGDSRGVSNQPQHF.

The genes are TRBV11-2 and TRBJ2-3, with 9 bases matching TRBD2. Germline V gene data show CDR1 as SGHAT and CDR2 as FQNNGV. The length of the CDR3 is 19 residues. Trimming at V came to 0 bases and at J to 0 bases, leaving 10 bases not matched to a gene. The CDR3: CASSLDSAGGPMSTDTQYF. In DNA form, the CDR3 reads TGTGCCAGCAGCTTAGATTCGGCGGGAGGGCCGATGAGCACAGATACGCAGTATTTT.

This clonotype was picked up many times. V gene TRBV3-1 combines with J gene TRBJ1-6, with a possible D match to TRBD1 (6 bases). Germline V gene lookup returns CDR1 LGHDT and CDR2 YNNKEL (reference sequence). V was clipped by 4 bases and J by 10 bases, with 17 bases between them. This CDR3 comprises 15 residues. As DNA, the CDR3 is TGTGCCAGCAGCCGACTAGACAGGCTCGGATCACCCCTCCACTTT. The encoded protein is CASSRLDRLGSPLHF. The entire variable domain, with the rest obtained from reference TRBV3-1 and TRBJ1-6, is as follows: DTAVSQTPKYLVTQMGNDKSIKCEQNLGHDTMYWYKQDSKKFLKIMFSYNNKELIINETVPNRFSPKSPDKAHLNLHINSLELGDSAVYFCASSRLDRLGSPLHFGNGTRLTVT.

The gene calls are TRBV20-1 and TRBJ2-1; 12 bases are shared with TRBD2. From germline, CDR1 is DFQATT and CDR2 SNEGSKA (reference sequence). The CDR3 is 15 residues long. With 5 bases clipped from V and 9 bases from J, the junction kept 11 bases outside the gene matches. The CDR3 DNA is TGCAGTGCTTCTAGCGGGGGGGCGTTTCGTAGTGAGCAGTTCTTC. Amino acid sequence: CSASSGGAFRSEQFF.

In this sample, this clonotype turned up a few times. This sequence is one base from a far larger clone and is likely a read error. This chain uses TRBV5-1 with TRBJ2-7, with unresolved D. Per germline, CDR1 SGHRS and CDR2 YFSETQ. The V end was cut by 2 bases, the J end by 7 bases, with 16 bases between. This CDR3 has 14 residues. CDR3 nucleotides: TGCGCCAGCAGCTTCACACGCCAACCAAATGAGCAGTACTTC. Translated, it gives CASSFTRQPNEQYF.

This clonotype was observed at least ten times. CDR3 loop: CSAGLAGGTDTQYF. In DNA form, the CDR3 reads TGCAGCGCCGGACTAGCGGGGGGTACAGATACGCAGTATTTT. This rearrangement joins TRBV29-1 to TRBJ2-3; 14 bases are shared with TRBD2. V shed 7 bases and J 3 bases; nucleotides not matched to a gene: 3. Germline CDR1 and CDR2: SQVTM and ANQGSEA. The CDR3 totals 14 residues.

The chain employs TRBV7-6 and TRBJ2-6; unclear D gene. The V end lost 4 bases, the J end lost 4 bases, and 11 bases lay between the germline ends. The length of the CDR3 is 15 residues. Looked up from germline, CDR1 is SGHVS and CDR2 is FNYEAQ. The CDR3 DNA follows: TGTGCCAGCAGCTCCAGAGAGGCAGGGGCCAACGTCCTGACTTTC. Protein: CASSSREAGANVLTF.

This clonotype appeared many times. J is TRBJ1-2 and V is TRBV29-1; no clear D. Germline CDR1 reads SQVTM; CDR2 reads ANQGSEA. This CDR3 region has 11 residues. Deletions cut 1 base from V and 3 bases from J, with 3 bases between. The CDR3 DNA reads TGCAGCGTTGAAGGTGACTATGGCTACACCTTC. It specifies CSVEGDYGYTF.

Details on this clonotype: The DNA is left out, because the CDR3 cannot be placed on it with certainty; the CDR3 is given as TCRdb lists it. The CDR3: CASSHRQLARDTQYFF. The chain combines TRBV6-2 or TRBV6-3 with TRBJ2-3; TRBD1, the table's D call, lacks a check against the DNA. The CDR3 contains 16 residues when both ends are counted. CDR1 and CDR2 from the germline V gene are MNHEY and SVGEGT.

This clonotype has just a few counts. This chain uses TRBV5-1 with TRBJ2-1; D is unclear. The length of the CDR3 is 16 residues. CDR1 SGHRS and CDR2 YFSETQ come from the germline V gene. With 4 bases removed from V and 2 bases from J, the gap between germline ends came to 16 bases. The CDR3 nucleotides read TGCGCCAGCAGCCCCGGGTCGTGGAGTCCCTACAATGAGCAGTTCTTC. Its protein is CASSPGSWSPYNEQFF.

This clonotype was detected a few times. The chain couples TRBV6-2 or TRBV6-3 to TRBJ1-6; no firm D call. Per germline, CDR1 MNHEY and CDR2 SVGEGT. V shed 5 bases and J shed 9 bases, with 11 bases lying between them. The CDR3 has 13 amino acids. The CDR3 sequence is CASSEPAASPLHF. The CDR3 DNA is TGTGCCAGCAGTGAACCCGCAGCTTCACCCCTCCACTTT.

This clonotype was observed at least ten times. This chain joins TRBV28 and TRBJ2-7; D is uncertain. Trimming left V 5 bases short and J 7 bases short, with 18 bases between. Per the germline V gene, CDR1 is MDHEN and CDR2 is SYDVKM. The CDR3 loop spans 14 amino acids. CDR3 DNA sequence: TGTGCCAGCAGTCCTCCGACAACCTCGAGGGAGCAGTACTTC. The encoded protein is CASSPPTTSREQYF.

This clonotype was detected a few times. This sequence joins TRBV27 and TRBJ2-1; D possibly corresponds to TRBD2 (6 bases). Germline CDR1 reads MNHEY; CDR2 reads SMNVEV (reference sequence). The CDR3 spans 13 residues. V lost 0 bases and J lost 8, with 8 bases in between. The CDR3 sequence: CASSLSGGHEQFF. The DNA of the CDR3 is TGTGCCAGCAGTTTATCTGGAGGGCATGAGCAGTTCTTC.

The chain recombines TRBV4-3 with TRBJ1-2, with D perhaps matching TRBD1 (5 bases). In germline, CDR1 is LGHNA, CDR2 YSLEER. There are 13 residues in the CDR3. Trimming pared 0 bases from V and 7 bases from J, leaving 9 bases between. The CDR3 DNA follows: TGCGCCAGCAGCCAAGATTTCAGGGCTGGCTACACCTTC. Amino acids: CASSQDFRAGYTF.

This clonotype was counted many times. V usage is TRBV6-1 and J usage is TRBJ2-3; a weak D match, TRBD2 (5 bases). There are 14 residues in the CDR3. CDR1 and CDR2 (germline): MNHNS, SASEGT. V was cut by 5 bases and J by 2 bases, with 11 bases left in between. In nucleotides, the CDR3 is TGTGCCAGCAGTCAACCTAGCACCACAGATACGCAGTATTTT. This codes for CASSQPSTTDTQYF.

CDR3 loop: CASRPRGRDTYEQYF. For the CDR3, the DNA is TGTGCCAGCAGGCCCCGGGGCAGGGACACCTACGAGCAGTACTTC. The chain recombines TRBV6-2 or TRBV6-3 with TRBJ2-7, with D tentatively TRBD1 (6 bases). CDR1 is MNHEY and CDR2 is SVGEGT in the germline V gene. The CDR3 is 15 amino acids. Trimming took 6 bases from V and 2 from J, leaving 17 bases between them.

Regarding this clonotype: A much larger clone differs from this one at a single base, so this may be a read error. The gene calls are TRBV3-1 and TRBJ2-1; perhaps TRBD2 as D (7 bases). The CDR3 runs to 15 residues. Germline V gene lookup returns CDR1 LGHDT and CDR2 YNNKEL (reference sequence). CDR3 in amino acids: CASSQRGGLVNQQFF. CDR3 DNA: TGTGCCAGCAGCCAGAGGGGGGGATTAGTCAATCAGCAGTTCTTC.

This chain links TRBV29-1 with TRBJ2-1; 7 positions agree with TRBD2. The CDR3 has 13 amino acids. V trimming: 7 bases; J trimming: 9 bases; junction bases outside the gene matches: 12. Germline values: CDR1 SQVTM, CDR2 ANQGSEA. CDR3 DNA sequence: TGCAGCGCCGACCAGGGAGGGCCGGGTGAGCAGTTCTTC. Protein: CSADQGGPGEQFF.

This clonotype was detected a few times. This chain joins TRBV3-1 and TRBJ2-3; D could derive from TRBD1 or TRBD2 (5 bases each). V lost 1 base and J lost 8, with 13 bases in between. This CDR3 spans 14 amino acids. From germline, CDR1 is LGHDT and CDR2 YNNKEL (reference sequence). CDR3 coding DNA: TGTGCCAGCAGCCAAGTAGAGGGGCGCGGTACGCAGTATTTT. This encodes CASSQVEGRGTQYF.

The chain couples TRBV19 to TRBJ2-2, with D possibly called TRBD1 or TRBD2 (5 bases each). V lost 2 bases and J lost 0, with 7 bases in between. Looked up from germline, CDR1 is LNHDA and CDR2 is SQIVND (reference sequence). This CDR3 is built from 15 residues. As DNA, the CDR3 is TGTGCCAGTAGTATAATGGGGGCGAACACCGGGGAGCTGTTTTTT. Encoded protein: CASSIMGANTGELFF.

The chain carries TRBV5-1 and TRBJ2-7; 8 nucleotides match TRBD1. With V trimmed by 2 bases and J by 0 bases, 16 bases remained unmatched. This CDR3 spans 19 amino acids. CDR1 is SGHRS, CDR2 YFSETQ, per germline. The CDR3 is CASSLQGVNSGPSSYEQYF. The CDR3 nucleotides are TGCGCCAGCAGCTTACAGGGGGTCAACAGCGGGCCGAGCTCCTACGAGCAGTACTTC.

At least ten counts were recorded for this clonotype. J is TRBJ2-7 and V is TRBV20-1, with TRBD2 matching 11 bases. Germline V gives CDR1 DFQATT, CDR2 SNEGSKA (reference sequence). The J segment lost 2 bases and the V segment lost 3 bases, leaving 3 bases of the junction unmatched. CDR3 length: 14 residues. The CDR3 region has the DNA TGCAGTGCTAGTGCTAGCGGGAGGACCTACGAGCAGTACTTC. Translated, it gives CSASASGRTYEQYF.